This record concerns one T cell receptor beta chain sequence. This sample was included in a study of T cell responses to AZD1222 COVID-19 vaccine. Trimming left V 0 bases short and J 0 bases short, with 18 bases between. This CDR3 is built from 18 residues. The V gene's germline CDR1 is SGHAT and CDR2 FQNNGV. Only in-frame clones appear in the TCRdb table, and some are missing; sequencing was by immunoSEQ multiplex PCR. The sample has around 160,000 clones, more than 85% seen once. The gene calls are TRBV11-2 and TRBJ2-7, with D hard to call. This TCR derives from an adult in good health. Sample: peripheral blood, taken on day 0 of AZD1222 vaccination. The chain's CDR3 is CASSLDNLVTAYSYEQYF. The DNA for the CDR3 is TGTGCCAGCAGCTTAGATAACTTGGTAACCGCTTACTCCTACGAGCAGTACTTC.